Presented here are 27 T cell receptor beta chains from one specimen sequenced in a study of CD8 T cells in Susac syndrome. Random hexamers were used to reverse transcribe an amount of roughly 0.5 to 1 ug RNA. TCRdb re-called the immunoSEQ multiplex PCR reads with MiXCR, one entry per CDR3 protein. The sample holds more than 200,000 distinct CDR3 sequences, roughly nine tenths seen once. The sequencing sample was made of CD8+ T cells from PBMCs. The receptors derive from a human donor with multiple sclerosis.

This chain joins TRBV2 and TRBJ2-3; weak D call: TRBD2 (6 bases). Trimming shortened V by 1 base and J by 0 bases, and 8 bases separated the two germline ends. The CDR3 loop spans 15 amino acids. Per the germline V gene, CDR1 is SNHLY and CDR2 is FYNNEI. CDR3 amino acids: CASSEGTTSTDTQYF. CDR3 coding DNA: TGTGCCAGCAGTGAAGGGACTACCAGCACAGATACGCAGTATTTT.

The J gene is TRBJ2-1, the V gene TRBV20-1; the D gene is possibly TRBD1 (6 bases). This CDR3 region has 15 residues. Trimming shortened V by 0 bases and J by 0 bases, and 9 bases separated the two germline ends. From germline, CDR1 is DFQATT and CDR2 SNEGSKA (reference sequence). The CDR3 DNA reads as TGCAGTGCTAGAGATAGAGGGGGCTCCTACAATGAGCAGTTCTTC. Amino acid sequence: CSARDRGGSYNEQFF.

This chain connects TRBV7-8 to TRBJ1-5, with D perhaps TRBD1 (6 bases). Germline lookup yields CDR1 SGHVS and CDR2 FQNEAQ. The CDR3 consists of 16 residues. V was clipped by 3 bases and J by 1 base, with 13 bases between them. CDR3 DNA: TGTGCCAGCAGCTTTGGGGACACTATGAGCAATCAGCCCCAGCATTTT. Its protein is CASSFGDTMSNQPQHF.

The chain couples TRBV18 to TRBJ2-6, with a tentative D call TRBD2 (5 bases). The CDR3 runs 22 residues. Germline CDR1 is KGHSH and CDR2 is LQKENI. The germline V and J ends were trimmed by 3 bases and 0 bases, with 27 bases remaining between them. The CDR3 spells CASSPPPSILRGLDSGANVLTF. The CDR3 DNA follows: TGTGCCAGCTCACCGCCTCCCTCGATCCTACGGGGTCTAGACTCTGGGGCCAACGTCCTGACTTTC.

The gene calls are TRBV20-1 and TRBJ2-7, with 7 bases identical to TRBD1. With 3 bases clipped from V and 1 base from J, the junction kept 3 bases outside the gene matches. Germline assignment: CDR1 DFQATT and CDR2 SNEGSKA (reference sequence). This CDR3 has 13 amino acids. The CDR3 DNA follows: TGCAGTGCTAGGACAGGGTCATCCTACGAGCAGTACTTC. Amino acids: CSARTGSSYEQYF.

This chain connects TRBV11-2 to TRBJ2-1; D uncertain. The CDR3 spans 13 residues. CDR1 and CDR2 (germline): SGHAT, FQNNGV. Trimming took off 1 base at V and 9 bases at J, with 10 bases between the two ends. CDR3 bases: TGTGCCAGCAGCTTAGGGCCCGTGGGTGAGCAGTTCTTC. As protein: CASSLGPVGEQFF.

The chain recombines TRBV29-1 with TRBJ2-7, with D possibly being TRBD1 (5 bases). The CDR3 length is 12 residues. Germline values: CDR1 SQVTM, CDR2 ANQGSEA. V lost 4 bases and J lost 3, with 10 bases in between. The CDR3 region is CSVVEQGYEQYF. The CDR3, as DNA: TGCAGCGTTGTAGAGCAGGGCTACGAGCAGTACTTC.

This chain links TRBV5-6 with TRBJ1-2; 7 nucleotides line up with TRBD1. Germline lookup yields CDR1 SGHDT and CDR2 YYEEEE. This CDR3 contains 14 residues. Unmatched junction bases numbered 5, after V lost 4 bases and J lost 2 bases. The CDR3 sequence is CASSVEGANYGYTF. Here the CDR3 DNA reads TGTGCCAGCAGCGTGGAGGGGGCGAACTATGGCTACACCTTC.

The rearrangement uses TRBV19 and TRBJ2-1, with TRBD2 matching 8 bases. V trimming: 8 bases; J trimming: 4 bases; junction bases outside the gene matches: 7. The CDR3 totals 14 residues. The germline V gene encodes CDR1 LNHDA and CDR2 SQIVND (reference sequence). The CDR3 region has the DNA TGTGCCAGTGGAATTAGCGGGACGTACAATGAGCAGTTCTTC. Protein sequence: CASGISGTYNEQFF.

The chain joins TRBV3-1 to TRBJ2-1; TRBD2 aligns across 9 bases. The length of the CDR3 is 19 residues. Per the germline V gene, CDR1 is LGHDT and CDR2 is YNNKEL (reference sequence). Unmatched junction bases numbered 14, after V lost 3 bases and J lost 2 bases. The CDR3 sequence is CASSHPNILAGTAYNEQFF. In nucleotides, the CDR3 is TGTGCCAGCAGCCATCCCAATATCCTAGCGGGGACCGCCTACAATGAGCAGTTCTTC.

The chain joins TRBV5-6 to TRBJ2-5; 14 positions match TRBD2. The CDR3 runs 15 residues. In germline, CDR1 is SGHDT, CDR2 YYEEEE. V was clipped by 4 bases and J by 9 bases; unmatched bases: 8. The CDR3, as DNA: TGTGCCAGCAGCACCCCGGGACTAGCGGGGGTGGCCCAGTACTTC. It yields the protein CASSTPGLAGVAQYF. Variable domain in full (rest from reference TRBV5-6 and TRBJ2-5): DAGVTQSPTHLIKTRGQQVTLRCSPKSGHDTVSWYQQALGQGPQFIFQYYEEEERQRGNFPDRFSGHQFPNYSSELNVNALLLGDSALYLCASSTPGLAGVAQYFGPGTRLLVL.

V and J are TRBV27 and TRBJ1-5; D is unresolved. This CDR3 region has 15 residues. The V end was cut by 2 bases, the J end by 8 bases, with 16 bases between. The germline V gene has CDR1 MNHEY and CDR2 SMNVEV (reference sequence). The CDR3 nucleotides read TGTGCCAGCAGTTTAGCCCACCAGCCGCAGGAGCCCCAGCATTTT. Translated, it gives CASSLAHQPQEPQHF.

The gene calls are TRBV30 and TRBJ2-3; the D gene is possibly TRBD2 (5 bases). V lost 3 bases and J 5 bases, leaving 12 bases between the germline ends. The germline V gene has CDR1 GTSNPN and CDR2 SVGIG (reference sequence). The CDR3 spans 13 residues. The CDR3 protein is CAWRDLARDTQYF. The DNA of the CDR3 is TGTGCCTGGAGGGATCTAGCCAGAGATACGCAGTATTTT.

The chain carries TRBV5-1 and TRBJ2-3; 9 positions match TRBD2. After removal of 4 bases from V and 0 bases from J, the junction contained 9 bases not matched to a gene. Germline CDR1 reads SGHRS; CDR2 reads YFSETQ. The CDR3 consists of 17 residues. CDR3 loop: CASSASTSGYSTDTQYF. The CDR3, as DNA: TGCGCCAGCAGCGCCTCTACTAGCGGGTATAGCACAGATACGCAGTATTTT.

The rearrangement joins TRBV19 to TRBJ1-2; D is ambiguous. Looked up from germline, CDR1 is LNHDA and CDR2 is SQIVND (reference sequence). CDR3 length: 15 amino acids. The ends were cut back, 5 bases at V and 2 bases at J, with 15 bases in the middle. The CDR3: CASSPGYVLNYGYTF. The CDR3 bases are TGTGCCAGTAGTCCGGGTTACGTACTCAACTATGGCTACACCTTC. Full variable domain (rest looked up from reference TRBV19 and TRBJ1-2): DGGITQSPKYLFRKEGQNVTLSCEQNLNHDAMYWYRQDPGQGLRLIYYSQIVNDFQKGDIAEGYSVSREKKESFPLTVTSAQKNPTAFYLCASSPGYVLNYGYTFGSGTRLTVV.

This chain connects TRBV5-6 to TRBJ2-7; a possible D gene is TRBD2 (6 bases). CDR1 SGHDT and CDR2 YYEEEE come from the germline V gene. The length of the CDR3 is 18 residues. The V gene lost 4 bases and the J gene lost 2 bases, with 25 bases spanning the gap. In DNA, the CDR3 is TGTGCCAGCAGCACCTCCGCAACGGGGGTAGGGATCCCCTACGAGCAGTACTTC. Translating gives CASSTSATGVGIPYEQYF.

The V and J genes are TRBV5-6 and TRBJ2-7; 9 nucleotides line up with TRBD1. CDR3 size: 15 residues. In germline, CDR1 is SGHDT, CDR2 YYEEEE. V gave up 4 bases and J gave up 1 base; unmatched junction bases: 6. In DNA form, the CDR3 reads TGTGCCAGCAGCCGGGCCGGGACAGGGTCCTACGAGCAGTACTTC. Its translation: CASSRAGTGSYEQYF.

For the CDR3, the DNA is TGTGCCAGCAGTTTCCCTGGGGGCGGGGAGCTGTTTTTT. Its translation is CASSFPGGGELFF. The chain recombines TRBV12-3 or TRBV12-4 with TRBJ2-2; the D gene could be TRBD1 or TRBD2 (5 bases each). Trimming stripped 3 bases from V and 7 bases from J, with 9 bases between. This CDR3 region has 13 residues.

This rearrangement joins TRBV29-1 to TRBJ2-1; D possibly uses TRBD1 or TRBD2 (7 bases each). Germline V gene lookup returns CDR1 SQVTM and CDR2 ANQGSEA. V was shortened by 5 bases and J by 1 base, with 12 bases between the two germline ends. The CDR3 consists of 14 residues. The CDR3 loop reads CSVQGGRSYNEQFF. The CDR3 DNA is TGCAGCGTTCAGGGGGGGCGTTCCTACAATGAGCAGTTCTTC.

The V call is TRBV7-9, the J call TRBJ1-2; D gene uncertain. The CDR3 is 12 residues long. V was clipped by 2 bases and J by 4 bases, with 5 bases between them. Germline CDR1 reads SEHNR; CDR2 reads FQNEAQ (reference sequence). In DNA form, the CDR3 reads TGTGCCAGCAGCTTATACAGCTATGGCTACACCTTC. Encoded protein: CASSLYSYGYTF.

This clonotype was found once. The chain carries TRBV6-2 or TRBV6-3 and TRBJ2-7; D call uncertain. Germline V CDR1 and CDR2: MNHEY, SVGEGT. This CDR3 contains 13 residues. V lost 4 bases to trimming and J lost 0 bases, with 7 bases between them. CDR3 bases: TGTGCCAGCAGTTTTGATGACTCCTACGAGCAGTACTTC. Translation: CASSFDDSYEQYF.

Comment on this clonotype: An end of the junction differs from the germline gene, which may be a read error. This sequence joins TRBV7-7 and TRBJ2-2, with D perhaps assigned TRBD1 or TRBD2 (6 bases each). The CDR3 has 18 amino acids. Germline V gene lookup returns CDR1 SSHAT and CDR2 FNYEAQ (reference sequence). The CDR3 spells CASSLEGGSRTNTGELFF. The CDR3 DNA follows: TGTGCTAGCAGCTTGGAGGGGGGATCGAGGACAAACACCGGGGAGCTGTTTTTT.

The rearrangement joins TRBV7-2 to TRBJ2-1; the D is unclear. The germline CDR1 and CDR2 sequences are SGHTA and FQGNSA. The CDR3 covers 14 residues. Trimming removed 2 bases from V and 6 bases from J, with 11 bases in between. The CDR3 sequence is CASSLRLLANEQFF. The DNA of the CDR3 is TGTGCCAGCAGCTTAAGGCTCCTCGCCAATGAGCAGTTCTTC.

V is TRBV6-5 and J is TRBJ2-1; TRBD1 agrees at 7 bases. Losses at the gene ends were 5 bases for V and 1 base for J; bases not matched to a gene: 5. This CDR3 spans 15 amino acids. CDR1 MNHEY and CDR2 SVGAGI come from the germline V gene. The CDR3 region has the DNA TGTGCCAGCAGTCCCGGGACAGTTTCCTACAATGAGCAGTTCTTC. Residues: CASSPGTVSYNEQFF.

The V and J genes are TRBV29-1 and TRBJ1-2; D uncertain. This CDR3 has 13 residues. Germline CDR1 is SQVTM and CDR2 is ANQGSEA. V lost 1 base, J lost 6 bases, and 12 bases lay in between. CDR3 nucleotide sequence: TGCAGCGTTGAAGGGGGAGGGAATGATGGCTACACCTTC. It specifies CSVEGGGNDGYTF.

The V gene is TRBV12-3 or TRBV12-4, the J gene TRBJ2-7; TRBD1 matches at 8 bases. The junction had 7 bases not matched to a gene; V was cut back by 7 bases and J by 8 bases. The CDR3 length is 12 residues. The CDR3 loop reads CASKRTGSQQYF. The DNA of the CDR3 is TGTGCCAGCAAACGGACAGGGTCGCAGCAGTACTTC.

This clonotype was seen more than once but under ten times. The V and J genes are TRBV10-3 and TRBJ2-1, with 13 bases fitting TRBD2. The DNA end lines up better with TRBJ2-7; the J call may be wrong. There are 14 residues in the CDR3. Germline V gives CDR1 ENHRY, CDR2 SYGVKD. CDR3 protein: CATGTSGARYEQYF. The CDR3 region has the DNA TGTGCCACCGGGACTAGCGGGGCAAGATATGAGCAGTACTTC.